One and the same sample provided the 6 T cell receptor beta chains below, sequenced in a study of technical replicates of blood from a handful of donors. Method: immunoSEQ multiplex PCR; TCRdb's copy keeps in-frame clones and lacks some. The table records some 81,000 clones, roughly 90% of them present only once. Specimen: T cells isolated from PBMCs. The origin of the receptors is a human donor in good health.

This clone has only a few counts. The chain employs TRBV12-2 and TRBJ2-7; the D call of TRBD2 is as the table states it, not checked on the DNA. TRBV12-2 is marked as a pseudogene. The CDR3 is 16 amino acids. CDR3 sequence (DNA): TGTGCAAGTCGCTTAGCGAGTTACGGGGGGACCTACGAGCAGTACTTC. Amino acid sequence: CASRLASYGGTYEQYF.

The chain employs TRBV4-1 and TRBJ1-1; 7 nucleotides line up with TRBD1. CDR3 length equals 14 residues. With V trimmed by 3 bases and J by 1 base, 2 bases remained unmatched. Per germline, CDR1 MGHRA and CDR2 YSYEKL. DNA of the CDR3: TGCGCCAGCAGCCATGACAGGGCGAACACTGAAGCTTTCTTT. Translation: CASSHDRANTEAFF.

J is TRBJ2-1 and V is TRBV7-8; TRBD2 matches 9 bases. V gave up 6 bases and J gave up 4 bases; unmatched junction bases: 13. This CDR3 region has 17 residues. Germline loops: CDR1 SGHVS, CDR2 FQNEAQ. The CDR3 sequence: CASSPRLAGATYNEQFF. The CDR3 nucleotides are TGTGCCAGCAGTCCAAGGTTAGCGGGGGCCACGTACAATGAGCAGTTCTTC.

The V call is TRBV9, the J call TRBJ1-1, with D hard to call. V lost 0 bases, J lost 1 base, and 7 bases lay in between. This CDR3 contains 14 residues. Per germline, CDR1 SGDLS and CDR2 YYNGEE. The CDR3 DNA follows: TGTGCCAGCAGCGTAGCGGAGGGGAACACTGAAGCTTTCTTT. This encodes CASSVAEGNTEAFF.

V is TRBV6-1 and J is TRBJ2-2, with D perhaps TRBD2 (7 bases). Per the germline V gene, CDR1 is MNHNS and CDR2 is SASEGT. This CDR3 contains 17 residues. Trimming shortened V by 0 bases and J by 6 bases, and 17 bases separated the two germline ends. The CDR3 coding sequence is TGTGCCAGCAGTGAAGCGATTGGCGGGGGCAACCCCGGGGAGCTGTTTTTT. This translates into CASSEAIGGGNPGELFF.

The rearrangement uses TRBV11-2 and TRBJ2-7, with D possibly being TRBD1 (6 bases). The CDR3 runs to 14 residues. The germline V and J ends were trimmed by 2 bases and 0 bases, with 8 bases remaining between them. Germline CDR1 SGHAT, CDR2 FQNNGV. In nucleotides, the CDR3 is TGTGCCAGCAGCTTAACAGGGAGCTCCTACGAGCAGTACTTC. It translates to CASSLTGSSYEQYF.